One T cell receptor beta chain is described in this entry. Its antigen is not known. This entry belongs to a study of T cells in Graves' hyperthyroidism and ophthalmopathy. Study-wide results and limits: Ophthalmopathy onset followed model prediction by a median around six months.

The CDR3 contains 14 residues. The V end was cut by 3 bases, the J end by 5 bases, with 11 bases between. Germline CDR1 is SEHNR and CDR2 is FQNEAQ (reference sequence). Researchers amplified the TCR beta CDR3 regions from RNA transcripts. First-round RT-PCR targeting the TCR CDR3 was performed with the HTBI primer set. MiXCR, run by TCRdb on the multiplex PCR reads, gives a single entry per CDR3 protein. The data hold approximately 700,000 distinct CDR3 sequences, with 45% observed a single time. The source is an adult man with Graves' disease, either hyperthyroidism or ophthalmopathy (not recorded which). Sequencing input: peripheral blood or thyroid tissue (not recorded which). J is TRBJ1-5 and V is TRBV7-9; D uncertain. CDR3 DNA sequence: TGTGCCAGCAGCTTTGGGAGCCCGGATCAGCCCCAGCATTTT. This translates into CASSFGSPDQPQHF.